The 15 T cell receptor beta chains presented below share a single source sample, sequenced in a study of patients and donors after allogeneic stem cell transplantation. Using its own MiXCR run on the RT-PCR reads, TCRdb lists one record per CDR3 protein. Of around 150,000 distinct CDR3 sequences detected, about 40% appear once; the ten largest clones hold about 50%. Input material: blood, either unsorted or a sorted T cell fraction (not recorded which). These receptors were collected from a human donor who was either an allogeneic HSCT recipient or a stem cell or donor lymphocyte infusion donor (not recorded which). It is not recorded whose cells these are; they may come from a transplant donor.

V is TRBV3-1 and J is TRBJ1-2; no reliable D call. V was pared by 3 bases and J by 11 bases, with 10 bases between. CDR3 length: 11 amino acids. Germline-derived CDR1 and CDR2 are LGHDT and YNNKEL (reference sequence). This chain's CDR3 is CASSQANLYTF. The CDR3 coding sequence is TGTGCCAGCAGCCAGGCCAATTTGTACACCTTC. Complete variable domain (other parts from reference TRBV3-1 and TRBJ1-2): DTAVSQTPKYLVTQMGNDKSIKCEQNLGHDTMYWYKQDSKKFLKIMFSYNNKELIINETVPNRFSPKSPDKAHLNLHINSLELGDSAVYFCASSQANLYTFGSGTRLTVV.

The chain joins TRBV7-2 to TRBJ2-4; D gene ambiguous. The germline V gene encodes CDR1 SGHTA and CDR2 FQGNSA. V was trimmed by 2 bases and J by 7 bases, leaving 12 bases between them. CDR3 size: 14 residues. CDR3 nucleotides: TGTGCCAGCAGCTTACAAGATTTGAGGAACATTCAGTACTTC. This translates into CASSLQDLRNIQYF.

In this sample, this clonotype turned up a few times. The J gene is TRBJ1-5, the V gene TRBV12-3 or TRBV12-4; possible D gene TRBD1, 6 bases. The CDR3 totals 13 residues. Deletions cut 5 bases from V and 6 bases from J, with 11 bases between. The CDR3 reads CASSPGVTQPQHF. CDR3 coding DNA: TGTGCCAGCAGTCCAGGGGTTACTCAGCCCCAGCATTTT.

V and J are TRBV7-9 and TRBJ2-1; tentatively, D is TRBD1 or TRBD2 (5 bases each). The CDR3 is 13 residues long. Trimming shortened V by 5 bases and J by 10 bases, and 15 bases separated the two germline ends. Per germline, CDR1 SEHNR and CDR2 FQNEAQ (reference sequence). Here the CDR3 reads CASSKSEGREQFF. The DNA for the CDR3 is TGTGCCAGCAGCAAAAGCGAGGGACGGGAGCAGTTCTTC.

The chain is built from TRBV12-3 or TRBV12-4 and TRBJ2-3, with 7 nucleotides matching TRBD2. This CDR3 has 16 amino acids. With V trimmed by 4 bases and J by 3 bases, 10 bases remained unmatched. The CDR3 DNA reads as TGTGCCAGCAGTTATCACTCCGGGGGAGGGACAGATACGCAGTATTTT. Its protein is CASSYHSGGGTDTQYF.

This clonotype has just a few counts. The chain has TRBV9 and TRBJ1-5; D might be TRBD1 (5 bases). The CDR3 totals 15 residues. Germline values: CDR1 SGDLS, CDR2 YYNGEE. V was trimmed by 7 bases and J by 4 bases, leaving 18 bases between them. In nucleotides, the CDR3 is TGTGCCAGCGGGGCGGGTATCGGGGATAATCAGCCCCAGCATTTT. It codes for CASGAGIGDNQPQHF. Supplemented by reference TRBV9 and TRBJ1-5, the full variable domain reads DSGVTQTPKHLITATGQRVTLRCSPRSGDLSVYWYQQSLDQGLQFLIQYYNGEERAKGNILERFSAQQFPDLHSELNLSSLELGDSALYFCASGAGIGDNQPQHFGDGTRLSIL.

Remarks on this clonotype: Because the CDR3's place on the DNA is in doubt, the DNA is left out and the CDR3 is given as listed by TCRdb. The genes are TRBV7-9 and TRBJ1-2; the listed D gene, TRBD1, was not tested against the DNA. 14 amino acids form the CDR3, both terminal residues included. The germline gives CDR1 SEHNR, CDR2 FQNEAQ (reference sequence). The CDR3 is CASSVVFGTGTVGF.

This clonotype turned up a few times. V gene TRBV27 combines with J gene TRBJ1-3; 7 nucleotides match TRBD1. From germline, CDR1 is MNHEY and CDR2 SMNVEV (reference sequence). The CDR3 covers 17 residues. V was clipped by 0 bases and J by 8 bases; unmatched bases: 13. CDR3 bases: TGTGCCAGCAGTTTATCGATGAGACAGGGAGGTTATGACACCATATATTTT. It codes for CASSLSMRQGGYDTIYF.

The rearrangement joins TRBV27 to TRBJ2-2; 9 bases map to TRBD1. Trimming removed 3 bases from V and 3 bases from J; junction bases left unmatched: 8. Germline V lookup: CDR1 MNHEY, CDR2 SMNVEV (reference sequence). This CDR3 is built from 17 residues. The CDR3 is CASSLPGTGKDTGELFF. In DNA form, the CDR3 reads TGTGCCAGCAGTTTGCCCGGGACAGGGAAGGACACCGGGGAGCTGTTTTTT.

V gene TRBV5-1 combines with J gene TRBJ2-7; D may be TRBD1 (5 bases). The CDR3 has 13 amino acids. Germline lookup yields CDR1 SGHRS and CDR2 YFSETQ. Trimming cost V 3 bases and J 2 bases, with 9 bases left between them. CDR3 sequence reads: CASSYDSTYEQYF. DNA for the CDR3: TGCGCCAGCAGCTACGACAGTACCTACGAGCAGTACTTC.

The chain joins TRBV5-1 to TRBJ2-7, with TRBD2 matching over 11 bases. CDR1 is SGHRS, CDR2 YFSETQ, per germline. With V trimmed by 1 base and J by 0 bases, 9 bases remained unmatched. The CDR3 runs 18 residues. CDR3 amino acids: CASSLSASGGSRSYEQYV. CDR3 nucleotide sequence: TGCGCCAGCAGCTTGAGTGCTAGCGGGGGGTCCCGCTCCTACGAGCAGTACGTC.

CDR3: CASTRLAGGVSSTDTQYF. CDR3 in DNA: TGTGCCAGCACACGGCTAGCGGGGGGGGTTTCTAGCACAGATACGCAGTATTTT. The chain has TRBV12-3 or TRBV12-4 and TRBJ2-3, with TRBD2 matching over 12 bases. V shed 7 bases, J shed 0 bases, and the junction held 11 bases outside the gene matches. There are 18 residues in the CDR3.

There are a few counts of this clonotype. The V call is TRBV28, the J call TRBJ1-2; no definite D call. Germline V gene lookup returns CDR1 MDHEN and CDR2 SYDVKM. The CDR3 contains 13 residues. Trimming removed 8 bases from V and 6 bases from J, with 16 bases in between. The CDR3 region is CASARGPLNGYTF. CDR3 DNA: TGTGCCAGCGCTCGCGGCCCACTCAATGGCTACACCTTC.

The chain carries TRBV5-6 and TRBJ1-2; D might be TRBD1 (6 bases). CDR1 and CDR2 from the germline V gene are SGHDT and YYEEEE. This CDR3 is built from 15 residues. The ends were cut back, 4 bases at V and 0 bases at J, with 13 bases in the middle. In DNA form, the CDR3 reads TGTGCCAGCAGCCCAGACAGGTCCCCTAACTATGGCTACACCTTC. Translating gives CASSPDRSPNYGYTF.

The V and J genes are TRBV15 and TRBJ1-2; D gene uncertain. Trimming took 8 bases from V and 5 from J, leaving 12 bases between them. CDR1 LNHNV and CDR2 YYDKDF come from the germline V gene (reference sequence). CDR3 length: 12 residues. Here the CDR3 reads CATADGSYGYTF. Written as DNA, the CDR3 is TGTGCCACCGCGGACGGGTCATATGGCTACACCTTC.